This section outlines one T cell receptor (beta chain) sequence together with its context. Its target is unknown. The ViraFEST assay expanded antigen-specific CD4+ T cells with viral peptide pools before sequencing. A 10-day culture period preceded the isolation of CD4+ T cells. The cohort was immunized with two doses of either the BNT162b2 or mRNA-1273 vaccine. Cultivation was performed at approximately 2.1 million PBMC per well with around 9.3 IU/ml IL-2 and 10 ug/ml peptides added. Researchers swapped half the medium for IL-2 medium on both days 3 and 7. Repertoires were generated with immunoSEQ multiplex PCR, while TCRdb's copy carries only in-frame clones and drops some. The sample lists more than 60,000 clones; around 70% were seen once. Germline V gene lookup returns CDR1 MNHEY and CDR2 SVGAGI. This CDR3 spans 13 amino acids. Trimming pared 6 bases from V and 1 base from J, leaving 9 bases between.

The sample comes from a study of vaccination effects on CD4 cells after COVID-19. For the study at large: Post-vaccine sampling occurred a median 72 days after the second dose. Broader study findings: Only a single clone (1 of 255 vaccine-induced clones in healthy vaccinees) cross-reacted with common cold coronaviruses.

The V and J genes are TRBV6-5 and TRBJ1-1, with D tentatively TRBD1 (5 bases). The sequencing used CD4+ T cells from PBMCs cultured with HCoV-229E spike peptides, collected after COVID-19 vaccination. The sequence was obtained from a human donor who received a COVID-19 vaccine. Written as DNA, the CDR3 is TGTGCCAGCAGACGCGGGGGGAACACTGAAGCTTTCTTT. This encodes CASRRGGNTEAFF.